This T cell receptor beta chain was observed in a study of early T cells in non-severe SARS-CoV-2 infection. Study background: Sequenced bulk RNA came from whole blood that was unsorted, and chains were unpaired. Study conclusions and caveats: In VDJdb matching, anti-spike CD8 responses were favored while private and CD4 specificities went missing.

Losses at the gene ends were 8 bases for V and 4 bases for J; bases not matched to a gene: 8. CDR3 length: 13 amino acids. Germline V gives CDR1 LNHDA, CDR2 SQIVND (reference sequence). Individual cDNA molecules received unique molecular identifiers during library preparation. A single record per CDR3 protein comes from TCRdb applying MiXCR to the 5' RACE reads. The sample yields some 46,000 distinct CDR3 sequences, about 6% seen once. This clonotype was counted ten times or more. The target antigen is unknown. The sequencing here drew on whole blood, taken at baseline. The origin of this receptor is an adult who was a healthcare worker with PCR-confirmed SARS-CoV-2 infection or an uninfected control (not recorded which). This chain uses TRBV19 with TRBJ2-7; 7 bases line up with TRBD1. The CDR3 spells CASADRLGYEQYF. CDR3 bases: TGTGCCAGTGCGGACAGGCTCGGGTACGAGCAGTACTTC.